A single sample gave rise to the 30 T cell receptor beta chains below, sequenced in a study of blood T cell repertoires in COVID-19. The method was immunoSEQ multiplex PCR; TCRdb's version includes in-frame clones alone and lacks a portion of them. Of hundreds of thousands of clones in the sample, 85% to 90% were seen once. Sequencing was carried out using PBMCs or T cells enriched from blood (not recorded which). The receptors were gathered from a woman aged 45 to 65 who had recovered from COVID-19.

This clone was detected only once. The rearrangement links TRBV4-1 to TRBJ1-5; possibly TRBD1 for D (5 bases). The CDR3 totals 15 residues. V was cut by 1 base and J by 3 bases, with 10 bases left in between. Germline CDR1 and CDR2: MGHRA and YSYEKL. CDR3 in amino acids: CASSQASQDNQPQHF. CDR3 nucleotide sequence: TGCGCCAGCAGCCAAGCGTCACAGGACAATCAGCCCCAGCATTTT.

The chain links TRBV28 to TRBJ2-3, with D unclear. The CDR3 runs 13 residues. Between the trimmed V and J ends, which lost 6 bases and 0 bases, there was a span of 7 bases. Per germline, CDR1 MDHEN and CDR2 SYDVKM. In DNA form, the CDR3 reads TGTGCCAGCAGAGCACCTAGCACAGATACGCAGTATTTT. It translates to CASRAPSTDTQYF.

The genes are TRBV30 and TRBJ2-1, with TRBD2 identical over 7 bases. Trimming at V came to 2 bases and at J to 5 bases, leaving 6 bases not matched to a gene. Looked up from germline, CDR1 is GTSNPN and CDR2 is SVGIG (reference sequence). The length of the CDR3 is 14 residues. CDR3 sequence reads: CAWSPLAVHNEQFF. The CDR3 nucleotides read TGTGCCTGGAGTCCGCTAGCGGTCCACAATGAGCAGTTCTTC.

V gene TRBV7-9 combines with J gene TRBJ2-5; 7 bases agree with TRBD1. Germline-derived CDR1 and CDR2 are SEHNR and FQNEAQ (reference sequence). The CDR3 length is 16 residues. V lost 3 bases, J lost 1 base, and 8 bases stayed unmatched. The DNA of the CDR3 is TGTGCCAGCAGCTTTCCATTGACAGGGATCCAAGAGACCCAGTACTTC. Translated: CASSFPLTGIQETQYF.

V and J are TRBV6-5 and TRBJ1-1, with TRBD1 matching 11 bases. V dropped 6 bases and J dropped 5; count of bases not matched to a gene: 5. CDR3 length equals 14 residues. Germline V CDR1 and CDR2: MNHEY, SVGAGI. This CDR3 is CASRDRGPGTEAFF. The DNA of the CDR3 is TGTGCCAGCAGGGACAGGGGGCCTGGTACTGAAGCTTTCTTT.

The V call is TRBV30, the J call TRBJ1-1; 11 bases align to TRBD1. Germline CDR1 GTSNPN, CDR2 SVGIG (reference sequence). The V and J ends lost 8 bases and 1 base, in that order; junction bases with no gene match: 6. The CDR3 length is 14 residues. In nucleotides, the CDR3 is TGTGCCGGAAGGACAGGGGGCAGGAACACTGAAGCTTTCTTT. It is translated as CAGRTGGRNTEAFF. Complete variable domain (other parts from reference TRBV30 and TRBJ1-1): SQTIHQWPATLVQPVGSPLSLECTVEGTSNPNLYWYRQAAGRGLQLLFYSVGIGQISSEVPQNLSASRPQDRQFILSSKKLLLSDSGFYLCAGRTGGRNTEAFFGQGTRLTVV.

The CDR3 DNA follows: TGTGCCAGCAGTTACTCCCTCGGGGGACCTCAGTATTTT. Translated, it gives CASSYSLGGPQYF. The chain combines TRBV6-2 or TRBV6-3 with TRBJ2-3; D is perhaps TRBD2 (6 bases). Germline V CDR1 and CDR2: MNHEY, SVGEGT. The V and J ends lost 0 bases and 12 bases respectively, with 13 bases between them. The CDR3 spans 13 residues.

The sample holds a few counts of this clone. V is TRBV18 and J is TRBJ1-1, with TRBD1 identical over 9 bases. The CDR3 is 16 amino acids. Germline CDR1 KGHSH, CDR2 LQKENI. The trim removed 3 bases at V and 4 bases at J, leaving 9 bases unmatched. Written as DNA, the CDR3 is TGTGCCAGCTCACCCGAACAGGGGGCGTTAGGCACTGAAGCTTTCTTT. Translated, it gives CASSPEQGALGTEAFF.

The chain joins TRBV5-8 to TRBJ2-7, with D uncertain. CDR1 is SGHTS, CDR2 YDEGEE, per germline. Trimming left V 2 bases short and J 5 bases short, with 8 bases between. The CDR3 length is 12 residues. CDR3 DNA sequence: TGTGCCAGCAGCTTCGGGTATAACGAGCAGTACTTC. Its translation: CASSFGYNEQYF.

V gene TRBV11-2 combines with J gene TRBJ1-1; D not resolved. CDR3 length: 12 amino acids. Germline CDR1 is SGHAT and CDR2 is FQNNGV. Trimming pared 0 bases from V and 4 bases from J, leaving 3 bases between. The CDR3 DNA follows: TGTGCCAGCAGCTTAGAGCGCACTGAAGCTTTCTTT. Amino acids: CASSLERTEAFF.

V is TRBV28 and J is TRBJ1-1, with D perhaps matching TRBD1 (6 bases). This CDR3 comprises 14 residues. V was shortened by 6 bases and J by 1 base, with 12 bases between the two germline ends. Germline-derived CDR1 and CDR2 are MDHEN and SYDVKM. In DNA form, the CDR3 reads TGTGCCAGCAGCCCCGACAGGAAGAACACTGAAGCTTTCTTT. As protein: CASSPDRKNTEAFF.

DNA for the CDR3: TGCAGCGTTCGGACAGGATCTCTTGGCTACACCTTC. This sequence encodes CSVRTGSLGYTF. The chain carries TRBV29-1 and TRBJ1-2, with 7 bases fitting TRBD1. The germline V gene encodes CDR1 SQVTM and CDR2 ANQGSEA. The junction had 7 bases not matched to a gene; V was cut back by 5 bases and J by 7 bases. The CDR3 has 12 residues.

The chain recombines TRBV14 with TRBJ1-1; D is unclear. The CDR3 contains 14 residues. V was trimmed by 0 bases and J by 3 bases, leaving 8 bases between them. CDR1 is SGHDN, CDR2 FVKESK, per germline. The CDR3: CASSQDRTYTEAFF. The CDR3 region has the DNA TGTGCCAGCAGCCAAGATCGGACTTACACTGAAGCTTTCTTT.

The chain combines TRBV7-9 with TRBJ2-1; 9 bases match TRBD2. The CDR3 spans 14 residues. Germline values: CDR1 SEHNR, CDR2 FQNEAQ (reference sequence). The junction had 6 bases not matched to a gene; V was cut back by 3 bases and J by 9 bases. The CDR3 coding sequence is TGTGCCAGCAGCTTCTTAGCGGGAGCTCTTGAGCAGTTCTTC. This translates into CASSFLAGALEQFF.

This sequence joins TRBV2 and TRBJ2-7; 7 nucleotides align to TRBD1. V lost 3 bases and J lost 6; bases outside the gene matches: 5. The CDR3 loop spans 13 amino acids. Looked up from germline, CDR1 is SNHLY and CDR2 is FYNNEI. The CDR3 nucleotides are TGTGCCAGCAGTGAGGGCAGGGGGAGCGAGCAGTACTTC. The encoded protein is CASSEGRGSEQYF.

V usage is TRBV28 and J usage is TRBJ1-1; D is uncertain. Germline V gene lookup returns CDR1 MDHEN and CDR2 SYDVKM. CDR3 length equals 12 residues. Trimming left V 2 bases short and J 7 bases short, with 8 bases between. Written as DNA, the CDR3 is TGTGCCAGCAGTTTACCCTGGAGTGAAGCTTTCTTT. This sequence encodes CASSLPWSEAFF.

The rearrangement links TRBV6-5 to TRBJ2-2, with a tentative D call TRBD1 (5 bases). The germline gives CDR1 MNHEY, CDR2 SVGAGI. The CDR3 spans 16 residues. V shed 2 bases and J shed 6 bases, with 16 bases lying between them. The CDR3: CASSYTQDRDAGELFF. Here the CDR3 DNA reads TGTGCCAGCAGTTACACACAGGACCGAGACGCCGGGGAGCTGTTTTTT.

The chain uses TRBV5-8 and TRBJ2-3; 8 bases fit TRBD1. The CDR3 runs 14 residues. J was trimmed by 3 bases and V by 0 bases; bases with no gene match: 0. CDR1 and CDR2 from the germline V gene are SGHTS and YDEGEE. CDR3 protein: CASSLDRGTDTQYF. Written as DNA, the CDR3 is TGTGCCAGCAGCTTGGACAGGGGGACAGATACGCAGTATTTT.

This clone has just a few counts. The J gene is TRBJ1-1, the V gene TRBV6-2 or TRBV6-3, with TRBD1 identical over 7 bases. CDR1 is MNHEY, CDR2 SVGEGT, per germline. V lost 2 bases, J lost 7 bases, and 16 bases stayed unmatched. The CDR3 is made up of 17 amino acids. The CDR3 coding sequence is TGTGCCAGCAGTTACCCCACCCGGACAGGCCCCTCTGATGAAGCTTTCTTT. Translated, it gives CASSYPTRTGPSDEAFF.

The rearrangement uses TRBV27 and TRBJ1-2, with D perhaps matching TRBD1 (5 bases). Looked up from germline, CDR1 is MNHEY and CDR2 is SMNVEV (reference sequence). V lost 6 bases, J lost 5 bases, and 13 bases lay in between. The CDR3 contains 13 residues. CDR3 DNA: TGTGCCAGCAGGGCCATTGGGGGGTATGGCTACACCTTC. It codes for CASRAIGGYGYTF.

The genes are TRBV3-1 (or the pseudogene TRBV3-2) and TRBJ2-7; TRBD2 matches 10 bases. The CDR3 extends over 14 amino acids. CDR1 is LGHDT, CDR2 YNNKEL, per germline (reference sequence). The junction had 6 bases not matched to a gene; V was cut back by 8 bases and J by 2 bases. The CDR3 region has the DNA TGTGCCAGCCGAGCGAGCGGGAGGGCCTACGAGCAGTACTTC. It yields the protein CASRASGRAYEQYF.

This sequence joins TRBV19 and TRBJ1-6; D is unresolved. The germline gives CDR1 LNHDA, CDR2 SQIVND (reference sequence). This CDR3 region has 13 residues. V was shortened by 8 bases and J by 13 bases, with 18 bases between the two germline ends. CDR3 nucleotide sequence: TGTGCCAGTGCCGGGAACCGAATCGCCCCCCTCCACTTT. Amino acids: CASAGNRIAPLHF.

The genes are TRBV6-5 and TRBJ1-6, with D possibly being TRBD1 (5 bases). The CDR3 is 16 residues long. The V and J ends lost 1 base and 9 bases respectively, with 16 bases between them. Germline V lookup: CDR1 MNHEY, CDR2 SVGAGI. Here the CDR3 DNA reads TGTGCCAGCAGTTACTTTGTTCCGGGGGTACGTTCACCCCTCCACTTT. As protein: CASSYFVPGVRSPLHF.

This chain joins TRBV13 and TRBJ1-4, with a possible D match to TRBD1 (6 bases). The CDR3 totals 14 residues. With 2 bases removed from V and 10 bases from J, the gap between germline ends came to 14 bases. Germline V gene lookup returns CDR1 PRHDT and CDR2 FYEKMQ (reference sequence). CDR3 protein: CASSLFAGGGKLFF. CDR3 DNA sequence: TGTGCCAGCAGCTTATTCGCGGGGGGCGGAAAACTGTTTTTT.

The J gene is TRBJ2-1, the V gene TRBV18, with 11 bases aligning to TRBD2. After removal of 5 bases from V and 1 base from J, the junction contained 16 bases not matched to a gene. CDR3 length: 20 amino acids. Germline values: CDR1 KGHSH, CDR2 LQKENI. The CDR3 bases are TGTGCCAGCTCATCCCTTAGCGGGAGGGATAAGCAACAATCCTACAATGAGCAGTTCTTC. Protein sequence: CASSSLSGRDKQQSYNEQFF.

The chain is built from TRBV7-9 and TRBJ1-4, with 7 bases aligning to TRBD1. After removal of 4 bases from V and 5 bases from J, the junction contained 10 bases not matched to a gene. The germline V gene has CDR1 SEHNR and CDR2 FQNEAQ (reference sequence). The CDR3 is 16 residues long. The CDR3 loop reads CASSSEGTGVNEKLFF. The CDR3 nucleotides read TGTGCCAGCAGCTCCGAGGGCACAGGGGTAAATGAAAAACTGTTTTTT.

This rearrangement joins TRBV6-4 to TRBJ2-1; tentatively, D is TRBD1 (6 bases). The CDR3 runs 14 residues. The V gene's germline CDR1 is MRHNA and CDR2 SNTAGT. Trimming stripped 7 bases from V and 6 bases from J, with 16 bases between. CDR3 bases: TGTGCCAGCATTAAGGACAGCGGCTCCAATGAGCAGTTCTTC. Protein product: CASIKDSGSNEQFF.

This chain links TRBV6-2 or TRBV6-3 with TRBJ2-7; TRBD1 matches at 7 bases. Germline loops: CDR1 MNHEY, CDR2 SVGEGT. V dropped 2 bases and J dropped 3; count of bases not matched to a gene: 7. CDR3 length: 15 residues. The chain's CDR3 is CASSYGTVLYYEQYF. The CDR3 bases are TGTGCCAGCAGTTACGGGACAGTTCTTTACTACGAGCAGTACTTC.

The V and J genes are TRBV4-3 and TRBJ2-3; no reliable D call. CDR3 length: 16 residues. Germline-derived CDR1 and CDR2 are LGHNA and YSLEER. V was clipped by 3 bases and J by 0 bases, with 13 bases between them. The CDR3 loop reads CASSQSEYPSTDTQYF. The CDR3, as DNA: TGCGCCAGCAGCCAGTCGGAGTACCCTAGCACAGATACGCAGTATTTT.

Only one count was recorded for this clone. The V call is TRBV28, the J call TRBJ2-3; D is uncertain. The V gene lost 6 bases and the J gene lost 0 bases, with 7 bases spanning the gap. The CDR3 contains 13 residues. Germline CDR1 is MDHEN and CDR2 is SYDVKM. For the CDR3, the DNA is TGTGCCAGCAGACGGTTTAGCACAGATACGCAGTATTTT. Protein sequence: CASRRFSTDTQYF.